The 29 T cell receptor beta chains reported below all come from one sample, sequenced in a study of blood T cell repertoires in COVID-19. Sequenced by immunoSEQ multiplex PCR; TCRdb stores in-frame clones only, minus some. The sample holds 150,000 to 200,000 clones, around four fifths seen once. The sequencing sample was made of peripheral blood. The receptors shown here come from a man aged 55 to 70 with COVID-19, enrolled during active disease.

V usage is TRBV5-1 and J usage is TRBJ1-1, with D unclear. Germline CDR1 SGHRS, CDR2 YFSETQ. The CDR3 runs to 14 residues. Trimming took off 2 bases at V and 0 bases at J, with 8 bases between the two ends. The CDR3 here is CASSFGQMNTEAFF. Written as DNA, the CDR3 is TGCGCCAGCAGCTTTGGGCAGATGAACACTGAAGCTTTCTTT.

About this clone itself: The sample carries other DNA sequences with the same CDR3. This chain uses TRBV5-1 with TRBJ1-1; no firm D call. V lost 0 bases and J lost 3, with 6 bases in between. The CDR3 is 13 amino acids. Per the germline V gene, CDR1 is SGHRS and CDR2 is YFSETQ. CDR3 sequence reads: CASSLAGDTEAFF. In DNA form, the CDR3 reads TGCGCCAGCAGCTTGGCCGGGGACACTGAAGCTTTCTTT.

This clone was counted between two and nine times. The J gene is TRBJ1-1, the V gene TRBV5-8, with 7 bases lining up with TRBD1. Per the germline V gene, CDR1 is SGHTS and CDR2 is YDEGEE. The junction had 4 bases not matched to a gene; V was cut back by 0 bases and J by 5 bases. The CDR3 has 14 amino acids. The CDR3, as DNA: TGTGCCAGCAGCTTGGCCCCAGGGGGGACTGAAGCTTTCTTT. Translation: CASSLAPGGTEAFF.

This chain links TRBV7-9 with TRBJ2-3, with TRBD1 identical over 8 bases. The germline V gene encodes CDR1 SEHNR and CDR2 FQNEAQ (reference sequence). The CDR3 length is 17 residues. V shed 3 bases, J shed 3 bases, and the junction held 11 bases outside the gene matches. This chain's CDR3 is CASSFKTGVMFTDTQYF. The CDR3 coding sequence is TGTGCCAGCAGCTTTAAGACAGGGGTAATGTTTACAGATACGCAGTATTTT.

J is TRBJ2-5 and V is TRBV5-6, with a tentative D call TRBD2 (6 bases). Germline V gene data show CDR1 as SGHDT and CDR2 as YYEEEE. The CDR3 has 13 amino acids. V lost 4 bases, J lost 3 bases, and 10 bases lay in between. CDR3 in amino acids: CASSGGIKETQYF. The CDR3 nucleotides are TGTGCCAGCAGCGGAGGGATAAAAGAGACCCAGTACTTC.

V and J are TRBV27 and TRBJ1-5; D may be TRBD1 (5 bases). V dropped 2 bases and J dropped 2 bases, with 16 bases sitting between them. Looked up from germline, CDR1 is MNHEY and CDR2 is SMNVEV (reference sequence). The length of the CDR3 is 17 residues. The CDR3 is CASSLGAGRQGNQPQHF. The CDR3 DNA is TGTGCCAGCAGTTTAGGGGCGGGGAGGCAGGGCAATCAGCCCCAGCATTTT.

This clone was seen only a few times. The gene calls are TRBV6-1 and TRBJ1-2, with 8 nucleotides matching TRBD1. The CDR3 has 14 residues. After removal of 1 base from V and 4 bases from J, the junction contained 2 bases not matched to a gene. Germline values: CDR1 MNHNS, CDR2 SASEGT. CDR3 amino acids: CASSEDRGVYGYTF. The CDR3 DNA sequence: TGTGCCAGCAGTGAAGACAGGGGGGTCTATGGCTACACCTTC.

There are a few counts of this clone. This chain links TRBV6-6 with TRBJ2-1; a possible D gene is TRBD1 (6 bases). The CDR3 has 14 residues. The germline CDR1 and CDR2 sequences are MNHNY and SVGAGI (reference sequence). V was clipped by 7 bases and J by 5 bases, with 15 bases between them. The chain's CDR3 is CASNRPQGNNEQFF. The CDR3 DNA reads TGTGCCAGCAACCGCCCCCAGGGGAACAATGAGCAGTTCTTC.

The V call is TRBV6-5, the J call TRBJ2-7; possible D gene TRBD1, 6 bases. Trimming cost V 6 bases and J 0 bases, with 12 bases left between them. Germline loops: CDR1 MNHEY, CDR2 SVGAGI. The CDR3 spans 14 residues. The CDR3 sequence: CASRLQQGSYEQYF. Written as DNA, the CDR3 is TGTGCCAGCAGACTTCAACAGGGCTCCTACGAGCAGTACTTC.

This chain links TRBV6-2 or TRBV6-3 with TRBJ1-2; D unclear. The CDR3 length is 16 residues. V shed 6 bases and J shed 4 bases, with 21 bases lying between them. The germline V gene encodes CDR1 MNHEY and CDR2 SVGEGT. CDR3 protein: CASSPLSKEMSYGYTF. Written as DNA, the CDR3 is TGTGCCAGCAGCCCTCTGAGTAAGGAGATGAGCTATGGCTACACCTTC.

V usage is TRBV2 and J usage is TRBJ2-1, with 10 bases fitting TRBD2. J gave up 7 bases and V 6 bases, and 0 bases lay outside the gene matches. Germline V lookup: CDR1 SNHLY, CDR2 FYNNEI. This CDR3 comprises 12 residues. The CDR3 here is CASRLAGNEQFF. CDR3 sequence (DNA): TGTGCCAGCAGACTAGCGGGAAATGAGCAGTTCTTC. Looking up the rest from reference TRBV2 and TRBJ2-1 gives the full variable domain: EPEVTQTPSHQVTQMGQEVILRCVPISNHLYFYWYRQILGQKVEFLVSFYNNEISEKSEIFDDQFSVERPDGSNFTLKIRSTKLEDSAMYFCASRLAGNEQFFGPGTRLTVL.

The genes are TRBV11-2 and TRBJ2-7, with D possibly being TRBD1 (5 bases). V dropped 5 bases and J dropped 2 bases, with 10 bases sitting between them. Germline CDR1 and CDR2: SGHAT and FQNNGV. This CDR3 has 13 residues. CDR3 coding DNA: TGTGCCAGCAGCCACGACAGTACCTACGAGCAGTACTTC. Translation: CASSHDSTYEQYF.

The V gene is TRBV18, the J gene TRBJ1-2; 7 nucleotides match TRBD1. The CDR3 loop spans 13 amino acids. The V gene end was trimmed by 6 bases and the J gene end by 2 bases; junction bases not matched to a gene: 3. CDR1 KGHSH and CDR2 LQKENI come from the germline V gene. The CDR3 spells CASSSQGNYGYTF. The CDR3 DNA reads TGTGCCAGCTCGTCACAGGGGAACTATGGCTACACCTTC. Variable domain in full (rest from reference TRBV18 and TRBJ1-2): NAGVMQNPRHLVRRRGQEARLRCSPMKGHSHVYWYRQLPEEGLKFMVYLQKENIIDESGMPKERFSAEFPKEGPSILRIQQVVRGDSAAYFCASSSQGNYGYTFGSGTRLTVV.

This clone was detected once. This chain connects TRBV5-1 to TRBJ2-1, with 7 bases matching TRBD1. CDR3 length: 15 residues. Germline loops: CDR1 SGHRS, CDR2 YFSETQ. J lost 6 bases, V lost 4 bases, and 10 bases had no gene match. For the CDR3, the DNA is TGCGCCAGCAGCGTGACAGGGCCGGTCGGCAATGAGCAGTTCTTC. Translating it yields CASSVTGPVGNEQFF.

This clone showed up just a few times. The rearrangement links TRBV29-1 to TRBJ1-4; 9 bases are shared with TRBD1. This CDR3 contains 13 residues. The junction had 9 bases not matched to a gene; V was cut back by 8 bases and J by 8 bases. Germline V gene sequence: CDR1 SQVTM, CDR2 ANQGSEA. CDR3 coding DNA: TGCAGCTCTTTGGGACAGGGTCAGGAAAAACTGTTTTTT. The encoded protein is CSSLGQGQEKLFF.

The V and J genes are TRBV28 and TRBJ2-5; unclear D gene. V was clipped by 6 bases and J by 4 bases, with 6 bases between them. Germline V gives CDR1 MDHEN, CDR2 SYDVKM. The length of the CDR3 is 11 residues. CDR3 protein: CASSSRETQYF. The CDR3 coding sequence is TGTGCCAGCAGCTCCCGAGAGACCCAGTACTTC.

This clone was found once. The gene calls are TRBV12-5 and TRBJ1-1, with 7 bases identical to TRBD1. The CDR3 has 11 residues. The germline CDR1 and CDR2 sequences are LGHNT and FRNRAP. V shed 3 bases and J 11 bases; nucleotides not matched to a gene: 3. CDR3: CASGFGTDAFF. The CDR3 nucleotides are TGTGCTAGTGGTTTCGGGACAGACGCTTTCTTT.

The rearrangement joins TRBV7-3 to TRBJ1-1; D not certain. Trimming removed 2 bases from V and 3 bases from J, with 7 bases in between. The CDR3 totals 13 residues. CDR1 SGHTA and CDR2 FQGTGA come from the germline V gene. CDR3 DNA: TGTGCCAGCAGCTTATACACAGACACTGAAGCTTTCTTT. This gives the protein CASSLYTDTEAFF.

V usage is TRBV5-1 and J usage is TRBJ1-3, with D possibly matching TRBD1 (5 bases). Per germline, CDR1 SGHRS and CDR2 YFSETQ. The CDR3 loop spans 18 amino acids. The V end was cut by 0 bases, the J end by 0 bases, with 16 bases between. CDR3 sequence (DNA): TGCGCCAGCAGCTTGGAGTCCGCAGGGCTCCCCTCTGGAAACACCATATATTTT. It translates to CASSLESAGLPSGNTIYF.

This chain uses TRBV30 with TRBJ1-4; 7 bases fit TRBD1. V trimming: 1 base; J trimming: 7 bases; junction bases outside the gene matches: 3. The CDR3 consists of 13 residues. The germline V gene encodes CDR1 GTSNPN and CDR2 SVGIG (reference sequence). CDR3 region: CAWSGQGGEKLFF. DNA of the CDR3: TGTGCCTGGAGTGGGCAGGGGGGTGAAAAACTGTTTTTT.

The chain recombines TRBV28 with TRBJ2-1, with TRBD2 identical over 12 bases. Germline-derived CDR1 and CDR2 are MDHEN and SYDVKM. This CDR3 comprises 19 residues. Trimming removed 6 bases from V and 5 bases from J; junction bases left unmatched: 17. The CDR3 nucleotides read TGTGCCAGCAGCCTTCAGACGCCTTCCCGGACTAGCGGGAACAATGAGCAGTTCTTC. It is translated as CASSLQTPSRTSGNNEQFF.

The V gene is TRBV7-2, the J gene TRBJ2-1; the match to TRBD1 covers 10 bases. Germline loops: CDR1 SGHTA, CDR2 FQGNSA. The CDR3 loop spans 19 amino acids. V lost 5 bases to trimming and J lost 3 bases; unmatched junction nucleotides: 16. Written as DNA, the CDR3 is TGTGCCAGCAGCGGCCCGGGACAGGGGATCTCCTACTACTACAATGAGCAGTTCTTC. It encodes CASSGPGQGISYYYNEQFF.

In this sample, this clone turned up once. The chain uses TRBV5-1 and TRBJ2-1; D is perhaps TRBD2 (7 bases). V shed 9 bases and J shed 6 bases, with 19 bases lying between them. Per the germline V gene, CDR1 is SGHRS and CDR2 is YFSETQ. The CDR3 runs 14 residues. The CDR3 nucleotides are TGCGCCACCCGACGGGGGGCGCCGGGCAATGAGCAGTTCTTC. Translating gives CATRRGAPGNEQFF.

The genes are TRBV19 and TRBJ1-2; D is undetermined. CDR1 LNHDA and CDR2 SQIVND come from the germline V gene (reference sequence). The germline V and J ends were trimmed by 5 bases and 6 bases, with 10 bases remaining between them. This CDR3 has 12 amino acids. The DNA of the CDR3 is TGTGCCAGTAGTCTCATCCGGGATGGCTACACCTTC. As protein: CASSLIRDGYTF.

This clone was recorded only once. The chain joins TRBV3-1 (or the pseudogene TRBV3-2) to TRBJ2-2; D is uncertain. The CDR3 runs to 17 residues. V was trimmed by 2 bases and J by 4 bases, leaving 17 bases between them. Germline V CDR1 and CDR2: LGHDT, YNNKEL (reference sequence). Here the CDR3 reads CASSQTRRVGGTGELFF. The DNA for the CDR3 is TGTGCCAGCAGCCAAACCCGCCGGGTGGGTGGCACCGGGGAGCTGTTTTTT.

The J gene is TRBJ1-1, the V gene TRBV7-2; unclear D gene. V was trimmed by 6 bases and J by 5 bases, leaving 13 bases between them. CDR1 is SGHTA, CDR2 FQGNSA, per germline. The length of the CDR3 is 13 residues. In nucleotides, the CDR3 is TGTGCCAGCAGTCTAGGCGGCTGGACTGAAGCTTTCTTT. Translating it yields CASSLGGWTEAFF.

The rearrangement links TRBV7-8 to TRBJ1-1; a weak D match, TRBD1 (5 bases). The CDR3 loop spans 15 amino acids. V was shortened by 0 bases and J by 0 bases, with 8 bases between the two germline ends. Per germline, CDR1 SGHVS and CDR2 FQNEAQ. The CDR3 bases are TGTGCCAGCAGCTTAGCAGCCAGGGTGAACACTGAAGCTTTCTTT. Translated: CASSLAARVNTEAFF.

The chain links TRBV19 to TRBJ1-2, with D maybe TRBD1 (5 bases). CDR3 length: 11 amino acids. In germline, CDR1 is LNHDA, CDR2 SQIVND (reference sequence). The germline V and J ends were trimmed by 6 bases and 5 bases, with 7 bases remaining between them. CDR3 residues: CASREGYGYTF. CDR3 DNA: TGTGCCAGTAGGGAGGGGTATGGCTACACCTTC.

V gene TRBV30 combines with J gene TRBJ1-4; 7 positions agree with TRBD1. Germline CDR1 reads GTSNPN; CDR2 reads SVGIG (reference sequence). The ends lost 2 bases at V and 4 bases at J; junction bases unmatched: 7. This CDR3 is 15 amino acids long. In nucleotides, the CDR3 is TGTGCCTGGAGTCCCTCGACAGGGTTTAATGAAAAACTGTTTTTT. Amino acids: CAWSPSTGFNEKLFF.